A selection of T cell receptor beta chains follows, all from one sample in a study of blood T cell repertoires in COVID-19. Libraries were prepared by immunoSEQ multiplex PCR; TCRdb keeps only in-frame clonotypes and omits some of them. The data contain 150,000 to 200,000 clones, more than 65% of them seen just once; the ten biggest clones take up 6% to 8%. What was sequenced was PBMCs or T cells enriched from blood (not recorded which). Source of these receptors: a man aged 40-55 years who had recovered from COVID-19. CDR3s include the opening cysteine and the closing phenylalanine or tryptophan. A D gene is named only where the DNA matches it firmly. Size values are once, few and many counts, or a class for expanded clones, and some rows have none.

d_call	clone_size	v_call	j_call	cdr3_aa	cdr3_nt
TRBD1	-	TRBV4-3	TRBJ1-1	CASSQVRTGDNMNTEAFF	TGCGCCAGCAGCCAAGTAAGGACAGGCGATAACATGAACACTGAAGCTTTCTTT
TRBD1	-	TRBV13	TRBJ2-1	CASRPRQGRANEQFF	TGTGCCAGCAGACCCAGACAGGGTAGGGCCAATGAGCAGTTCTTC
-	-	TRBV6-6	TRBJ2-7	CASSFRPYEQYF	TGTGCCAGCAGTTTCAGGCCCTACGAGCAGTACTTC
-	-	TRBV6-1	TRBJ1-1	CASSEAGANTEAFF	TGTGCCAGCAGTGAAGCAGGGGCGAACACTGAAGCTTTCTTT
-	many	TRBV21-1	TRBJ1-1	CASSKVGGGEVNTEAFF	TGTGCCAGCAGCAAAGTAGGAGGAGGGGAAGTGAACACTGAAGCTTTCTTT
-	-	TRBV4-3	TRBJ1-2	CASSQEGGHGYTF	TGCGCCAGCAGCCAAGAGGGGGGGCATGGCTACACCTTC
-	once	TRBV27	TRBJ1-5	CASSLMAGTNQPQHF	TGTGCCAGCAGTTTAATGGCAGGTACCAATCAGCCCCAGCATTTT
TRBD1	-	TRBV13	TRBJ2-5	CASSLRGQGVAETQYF	TGTGCCAGCAGCTTACGTGGACAGGGGGTGGCGGAGACCCAGTACTTC
-	-	TRBV27	TRBJ1-2	CASSGGTSDGYGYTF	TGTGCCAGCAGTGGCGGGACCTCAGATGGCTATGGCTACACCTTC
-	-	TRBV19	TRBJ1-3	CASSAVRVGNTIYF	TGTGCCAGTAGTGCGGTCAGGGTCGGAAACACCATATATTTT
TRBD1	-	TRBV7-9	TRBJ1-6	CASSSGPRDSNSPLHF	TGTGCCAGCAGCTCCGGTCCCCGGGACAGTAATTCACCCCTCCACTTT
-	-	TRBV30	TRBJ1-5	CAWSEYLNQPQHF	TGTGCCTGGAGCGAGTACCTCAATCAGCCCCAGCATTTT
-	-	TRBV14	TRBJ1-6	CASTDSESSYNSPLHF	TGTGCCAGCACGGACAGTGAGAGCTCCTATAATTCACCCCTCCACTTT
TRBD1	-	TRBV10-3	TRBJ1-2	CAIRGDSHPNYGYTF	TGTGCCATCAGGGGGGACAGCCACCCTAACTATGGCTACACCTTC
TRBD1	-	TRBV4-1	TRBJ1-2	CASSHAFRTGAPINYGYTF	TGCGCCAGCAGCCACGCATTCAGGACAGGGGCGCCGATTAACTATGGCTACACCTTC
TRBD1	few	TRBV3-1/TRBV3-2	TRBJ1-1	CASRGGIQGIAEAFF	TGTGCCAGCAGGGGAGGTATACAGGGGATCGCTGAAGCTTTCTTT
TRBD2	-	TRBV7-3	TRBJ2-2	CASIVPRRTSGGSGELFF	TGTGCCAGCATTGTTCCCCGAAGGACTAGCGGGGGTTCCGGGGAGCTGTTTTTT
-	once	TRBV30	TRBJ1-3	CAWTQANTGNTIYF	TGTGCCTGGACCCAGGCTAACACTGGAAACACCATATATTTT
TRBD2	-	TRBV29-1	TRBJ2-3	CSADTGLAGGPSTDTQYF	TGCAGCGCCGACACCGGACTAGCGGGGGGCCCTAGCACAGATACGCAGTATTTT
-	once	TRBV5-1	TRBJ1-2	CASSPNIGSYGYTF	TGCGCCAGCAGCCCGAATATCGGGTCCTATGGCTACACCTTC
-	-	TRBV5-4	TRBJ2-3	CASSLGGGDLDTQYF	TGTGCCAGCAGCTTGGGCGGGGGCGACCTAGATACGCAGTATTTT
TRBD1	-	TRBV7-3	TRBJ1-1	CASSPQGARTEAFF	TGTGCCAGCAGTCCACAGGGGGCGCGCACTGAAGCTTTCTTT
TRBD1	-	TRBV5-1	TRBJ1-1	CASRRQGRGTEAFF	TGCGCCAGCAGACGACAGGGAAGAGGGACTGAAGCTTTCTTT
TRBD1	-	TRBV30	TRBJ2-5	CAWSRPGTGGRETQYF	TGTGCCTGGAGTAGACCCGGGACAGGGGGTCGAGAGACCCAGTACTTC
TRBD2	-	TRBV7-2	TRBJ2-7	CASSLHGGANEQYF	TGTGCCAGCAGCTTACACGGGGGGGCCAACGAGCAGTACTTC
TRBD1	few	TRBV30	TRBJ1-1	CAWSVNVGTVMNTEAFF	TGTGCCTGGAGTGTTAATGTAGGGACAGTCATGAACACTGAAGCTTTCTTT
TRBD1	-	TRBV5-6	TRBJ1-1	CASSTDRGSWNTEAFF	TGTGCCAGCAGCACGGACAGGGGGTCATGGAACACTGAAGCTTTCTTT
-	-	TRBV11-2	TRBJ2-2	CASSRSVTGVTGELFF	TGTGCCAGCAGCCGATCTGTTACAGGAGTTACCGGGGAGCTGTTTTTT
-	once	TRBV7-3	TRBJ1-2	CASSLSEGNYGYTF	TGTGCCAGCAGCTTAAGTGAGGGAAACTATGGCTACACCTTC
TRBD1	-	TRBV5-4	TRBJ2-6	CASRDRASGANVLTF	TGTGCCAGCAGAGACAGGGCCTCTGGGGCCAACGTCCTGACTTTC
TRBD2	-	TRBV2	TRBJ2-1	CASRDGGGWYNEQFF	TGTGCCAGCAGGGATGGGGGGGGATGGTACAATGAGCAGTTCTTC
-	-	TRBV12-3/TRBV12-4	TRBJ1-2	CASRLPTGGYTF	TGTGCCAGCAGATTACCTACAGGGGGCTACACCTTC
TRBD1	-	TRBV19	TRBJ2-7	CASSHPNQGAGSYEQYF	TGTGCCAGTAGCCATCCGAATCAGGGGGCTGGTTCCTACGAGCAGTACTTC
TRBD1	-	TRBV5-6	TRBJ1-6	CASSGTGGVYNSPLHF	TGTGCCAGCAGCGGTACAGGGGGCGTGTATAATTCACCCCTCCACTTT
-	once	TRBV11-3	TRBJ1-1	CASSLGRGEAFF	TGTGCCAGCAGCTTAGGCAGGGGTGAAGCTTTCTTT
-	-	TRBV11-2	TRBJ2-3	CASSRGAGAGTDTQYF	TGTGCCAGCAGCAGGGGGGCGGGGGCAGGCACAGATACGCAGTATTTT
-	-	TRBV20-1	TRBJ2-3	CSARPRDTQYF	TGCAGTGCTCGTCCCCGGGATACGCAGTATTTT
-	-	TRBV2	TRBJ1-4	CASSTRQEEKLFF	TGTGCCAGCAGTACCCGACAGGAGGAAAAACTGTTTTTT
-	-	TRBV29-1	TRBJ2-7	CSVGGREGSYEQYF	TGCAGCGTTGGGGGGCGAGAAGGCTCCTACGAGCAGTACTTC
-	-	TRBV2	TRBJ1-1	CASRDDRSLHEAFF	TGTGCCAGCAGGGATGACAGGAGCCTCCATGAAGCTTTCTTT
TRBD1	-	TRBV3-1/TRBV3-2	TRBJ1-1	CASSPRDSEAFF	TGTGCCAGCAGCCCCCGGGACAGTGAAGCTTTCTTT
TRBD1	-	TRBV6-1	TRBJ1-1	CASSEGHRGKAFF	TGTGCCAGCAGTGAAGGGCACAGGGGGAAAGCTTTCTTT
TRBD1	-	TRBV7-9	TRBJ1-2	CASSLDLDRADGYTF	TGTGCCAGCAGCTTGGATTTGGACAGGGCCGATGGCTACACCTTC
TRBD1	-	TRBV27	TRBJ2-7	CASSFSDRDEQYF	TGTGCCAGCAGTTTTAGCGACAGGGACGAGCAGTACTTC
TRBD1	-	TRBV5-4	TRBJ2-1	CASSWTGDEQFF	TGTGCCAGCAGCTGGACAGGAGATGAGCAGTTCTTC
-	-	TRBV4-1	TRBJ1-2	CASSQSQYGYTF	TGCGCCAGCAGCCAATCCCAGTATGGCTACACCTTC
TRBD1	-	TRBV9	TRBJ1-2	CASSVALWDRGHGYTF	TGTGCCAGCAGCGTAGCGCTATGGGACAGGGGTCATGGCTACACCTTC
TRBD1	-	TRBV4-1	TRBJ2-1	CASSQAPPGGRNEQFF	TGCGCCAGCAGCCAAGCTCCCCCAGGGGGCAGGAATGAGCAGTTCTTC